Below, 26 T cell receptor beta chains from the same sample are listed, as sequenced in a study of CD8 T cells in ankylosing spondylitis. TCRdb used MiXCR to reprocess the 5' RACE reads, holding one entry per CDR3 protein. The sample comprises 150,000 to 200,000 distinct CDR3 sequences, about 32% of which are singletons, and 6% rests with the top ten. The sequenced sample consisted of synovial fluid, either unsorted or a sorted T cell fraction (not recorded which). These receptors came from a male donor with ankylosing spondylitis.

This chain joins TRBV2 and TRBJ2-7, with unresolved D. V was trimmed by 7 bases and J by 2 bases, leaving 9 bases between them. Germline values: CDR1 SNHLY, CDR2 FYNNEI. The CDR3 length is 12 residues. CDR3 loop: CASKDDAYEQYF. The CDR3 DNA reads as TGTGCCAGCAAGGACGACGCCTACGAGCAGTACTTC.

The table lists this clonotype with a few counts. The chain employs TRBV20-1 and TRBJ2-3, with 7 bases lining up with TRBD1. CDR1 DFQATT and CDR2 SNEGSKA come from the germline V gene (reference sequence). The CDR3 runs to 14 residues. J was trimmed by 2 bases and V by 7 bases; bases with no gene match: 9. CDR3 coding DNA: TGCAGTGTCAAGGGACAGAAATTCACAGATACGCAGTATTTT. This translates into CSVKGQKFTDTQYF.

The rearrangement joins TRBV12-3 or TRBV12-4 to TRBJ1-6, with 7 bases lining up with TRBD1. Trimming at V came to 5 bases and at J to 6 bases, leaving 10 bases not matched to a gene. The CDR3 is 16 amino acids. The CDR3 is CASSQGGGLTNSPLHF. In DNA, the CDR3 is TGTGCCAGCAGTCAGGGAGGGGGCCTAACTAATTCACCCCTCCACTTT.

V usage is TRBV27 and J usage is TRBJ1-1; a possible D gene is TRBD1 (5 bases). V lost 6 bases and J lost 2, with 16 bases in between. The CDR3 contains 15 residues. CDR1 is MNHEY and CDR2 is SMNVEV in the germline V gene (reference sequence). The DNA for the CDR3 is TGTGCCAGCAGAACGATCATCCAGGGTAACACTGAAGCTTTCTTT. Amino acid sequence: CASRTIIQGNTEAFF.

This clonotype was seen at least ten times. The rearrangement links TRBV29-1 to TRBJ1-2; TRBD1 matches at 7 bases. V lost 4 bases, J lost 3 bases, and 5 bases stayed unmatched. CDR1 and CDR2 from the germline V gene are SQVTM and ANQGSEA. There are 13 residues in the CDR3. Here the CDR3 DNA reads TGCAGCGTTGGCCCAGGACAGGACTATGGCTACACCTTC. Its translation: CSVGPGQDYGYTF.

The rearrangement joins TRBV28 to TRBJ2-5; 11 nucleotides align to TRBD1. Trimming took 5 bases from V and 2 from J; bases not matched to a gene: 4. The CDR3 length is 15 residues. Per the germline V gene, CDR1 is MDHEN and CDR2 is SYDVKM. The CDR3 here is CASSLGTGGQETQYF. In DNA form, the CDR3 reads TGTGCCAGCAGTCTCGGGACAGGGGGGCAAGAGACCCAGTACTTC.

The chain carries TRBV2 and TRBJ1-4; D not resolved. With 8 bases removed from V and 0 bases from J, the gap between germline ends came to 10 bases. Germline values: CDR1 SNHLY, CDR2 FYNNEI. This CDR3 has 14 amino acids. CDR3 residues: CASRRVPTNEKLFF. The CDR3 DNA is TGTGCCAGCCGCCGGGTCCCAACTAATGAAAAACTGTTTTTT. The whole variable domain, filled in from reference TRBV2 and TRBJ1-4, reads EPEVTQTPSHQVTQMGQEVILRCVPISNHLYFYWYRQILGQKVEFLVSFYNNEISEKSEIFDDQFSVERPDGSNFTLKIRSTKLEDSAMYFCASRRVPTNEKLFFGSGTQLSVL.

The chain uses TRBV27 and TRBJ2-7, with 8 nucleotides matching TRBD1. There are 16 residues in the CDR3. Germline-derived CDR1 and CDR2 are MNHEY and SMNVEV (reference sequence). J lost 6 bases, V lost 4 bases, and 14 bases had no gene match. The CDR3 nucleotides read TGTGCCAGCAGTTCGGAAACCGGGACAGGAAGGTTCGAGCAGTACTTC. Translating gives CASSSETGTGRFEQYF.

The J gene is TRBJ2-2, the V gene TRBV5-1, with TRBD2 matching over 9 bases. V lost 3 bases to trimming and J lost 4 bases; unmatched junction nucleotides: 7. CDR3 length equals 16 residues. Germline CDR1 is SGHRS and CDR2 is YFSETQ. CDR3 nucleotide sequence: TGCGCCAGCAGCTGGCTAGCGGGAAGAGGCACCGGGGAGCTGTTTTTT. Encoded protein: CASSWLAGRGTGELFF.

The J gene is TRBJ1-6, the V gene TRBV12-3 or TRBV12-4; D unclear. The V end lost 6 bases, the J end lost 7 bases, and 10 bases lay between the germline ends. CDR3 length equals 13 residues. For the CDR3, the DNA is TGTGCCAGCAGCCCTGCAAAGAATTCACCCCTCCACTTT. It is translated as CASSPAKNSPLHF.

The V and J genes are TRBV9 and TRBJ1-1; D is uncertain. The CDR3 covers 13 residues. Trimming took off 1 base at V and 6 bases at J, with 10 bases between the two ends. Germline CDR1 reads SGDLS; CDR2 reads YYNGEE. CDR3 region: CASSVRADSEAFF. The DNA of the CDR3 is TGTGCCAGCAGCGTAAGGGCCGACTCTGAAGCTTTCTTT.

This clonotype was seen once. The chain recombines TRBV7-9 with TRBJ1-3; D gene unclear. Deletions cut 1 base from V and 3 bases from J, with 10 bases between. Germline V lookup: CDR1 SEHNR, CDR2 FQNEAQ (reference sequence). The CDR3 sequence is 15 residues long. DNA for the CDR3: TGTGCCAGCAGCTTAGAGGGAAATGTTGGAAACACCATATATTTT. It specifies CASSLEGNVGNTIYF. The variable domain in full, completed from reference TRBV7-9 and TRBJ1-3, reads DTGVSQNPRHKITKRGQNVTFRCDPISEHNRLYWYRQTLGQGPEFLTYFQNEAQLEKSRLLSDRFSAERPKGSFSTLEIQRTEQGDSAMYLCASSLEGNVGNTIYFGEGSWLTVV.

This chain uses TRBV20-1 with TRBJ2-1; 8 bases are a match to TRBD2. CDR3 size: 14 residues. V gave up 4 bases and J gave up 0 bases; unmatched junction bases: 2. CDR1 DFQATT and CDR2 SNEGSKA come from the germline V gene (reference sequence). The CDR3 DNA reads TGCAGTGCTAAGCGGGGGCTCTCCTACAATGAGCAGTTCTTC. Its protein product is CSAKRGLSYNEQFF.

This chain links TRBV2 with TRBJ1-2, with 10 bases that match TRBD1. The germline V gene has CDR1 SNHLY and CDR2 FYNNEI. After removal of 4 bases from V and 3 bases from J, the junction contained 8 bases not matched to a gene. The CDR3 is 16 residues long. The CDR3 sequence is CASSGGFGTGDYGYTF. The DNA of the CDR3 is TGTGCCAGCAGTGGCGGGTTTGGGACAGGGGACTATGGCTACACCTTC. The full variable domain, in which reference TRBV2 and TRBJ1-2 provide the parts outside the CDR3, is EPEVTQTPSHQVTQMGQEVILRCVPISNHLYFYWYRQILGQKVEFLVSFYNNEISEKSEIFDDQFSVERPDGSNFTLKIRSTKLEDSAMYFCASSGGFGTGDYGYTFGSGTRLTVV.

This clonotype occurred many times. The chain combines TRBV20-1 with TRBJ1-6; D is unclear. CDR1 and CDR2 from the germline V gene are DFQATT and SNEGSKA (reference sequence). The CDR3 runs to 15 residues. Trimming cost V 0 bases and J 6 bases, with 12 bases left between them. This CDR3 is CSARDWYSLNSPLHF. The CDR3, as DNA: TGCAGTGCTAGAGATTGGTACAGCCTTAATTCACCCCTCCACTTT.

This chain links TRBV28 with TRBJ2-7; the D gene is possibly TRBD2 (6 bases). Germline V gene data show CDR1 as MDHEN and CDR2 as SYDVKM. This CDR3 has 13 amino acids. With 7 bases removed from V and 6 bases from J, the gap between germline ends came to 16 bases. CDR3 nucleotide sequence: TGTGCCAGCACCTGGGGGACTGCAGGCGAGCAGTACTTC. Translation: CASTWGTAGEQYF.

This clonotype showed up many times. V usage is TRBV29-1 and J usage is TRBJ1-5; a weak D match, TRBD1 (5 bases). Germline V gene sequence: CDR1 SQVTM, CDR2 ANQGSEA. This CDR3 has 13 amino acids. Trimming took off 4 bases at V and 3 bases at J, with 10 bases between the two ends. This chain's CDR3 is CSVAKGPNQPQHF. In DNA form, the CDR3 reads TGCAGCGTTGCAAAGGGACCCAATCAGCCCCAGCATTTT.

V and J are TRBV5-6 and TRBJ2-7; D possibly corresponds to TRBD2 (6 bases). In germline, CDR1 is SGHDT, CDR2 YYEEEE. V lost 0 bases and J lost 10, with 17 bases in between. This CDR3 has 14 amino acids. In DNA, the CDR3 is TGTGCCAGCAGCTTGGTTGCAGGACTACCTCCCCAGTACTTC. Its translation: CASSLVAGLPPQYF.

The chain has TRBV30 and TRBJ2-7; D is uncertain. This CDR3 is 13 amino acids long. Trimming stripped 2 bases from V and 2 bases from J, with 10 bases between. The V gene's germline CDR1 is GTSNPN and CDR2 SVGIG (reference sequence). The CDR3 spells CAWSKDPPYEQYF. In DNA, the CDR3 is TGTGCCTGGAGTAAGGACCCTCCCTACGAGCAGTACTTC.

This clonotype came up many times. The chain carries TRBV10-3 and TRBJ2-1; 7 bases fit TRBD2. The J segment lost 8 bases and the V segment lost 0 bases, leaving 1 base of the junction unmatched. Germline V lookup: CDR1 ENHRY, CDR2 SYGVKD. This CDR3 is built from 13 residues. CDR3 sequence reads: CAISESAGDEQFF. The CDR3 DNA reads as TGTGCCATCAGTGAGTCGGCGGGAGATGAGCAGTTCTTC.

The rearrangement joins TRBV2 to TRBJ1-6; a possible D gene is TRBD1 (5 bases). The CDR3 covers 16 residues. Trimming pared 6 bases from V and 1 base from J, leaving 13 bases between. Germline V CDR1 and CDR2: SNHLY, FYNNEI. The CDR3 nucleotides read TGTGCCAGCAGCCGCGAGTCAGGGTCCTATAATTCACCCCTCCACTTT. It yields the protein CASSRESGSYNSPLHF.

Only a few counts were recorded for this clonotype. V gene TRBV6-1 combines with J gene TRBJ1-1; 7 bases are shared with TRBD1. This CDR3 comprises 14 residues. V dropped 5 bases and J dropped 1; count of bases not matched to a gene: 4. Looked up from germline, CDR1 is MNHNS and CDR2 is SASEGT. The DNA for the CDR3 is TGTGCCAGCAGTCGACAGGGCGCGAACACTGAAGCTTTCTTT. It codes for CASSRQGANTEAFF.

The chain joins TRBV20-1 to TRBJ1-5; TRBD1 aligns across 12 bases. Trimming removed 3 bases from V and 5 bases from J; junction bases left unmatched: 5. There are 15 residues in the CDR3. In germline, CDR1 is DFQATT, CDR2 SNEGSKA (reference sequence). In DNA, the CDR3 is TGCAGTGCTAGTGGGACAGGGGGCTTCGATCAGCCCCAGCATTTT. This codes for CSASGTGGFDQPQHF.

The rearrangement uses TRBV4-1 and TRBJ2-1; tentatively, D is TRBD1 (5 bases). The CDR3 is 15 residues long. Looked up from germline, CDR1 is MGHRA and CDR2 is YSYEKL. With 3 bases removed from V and 5 bases from J, the gap between germline ends came to 14 bases. CDR3 loop: CASSQPGAPNNEQFF. Here the CDR3 DNA reads TGCGCCAGCAGCCAGCCTGGGGCCCCCAACAATGAGCAGTTCTTC.

V is TRBV6-2 or TRBV6-3 and J is TRBJ2-1; D gene unclear. The ends were cut back, 2 bases at V and 7 bases at J, with 6 bases in the middle. The CDR3 is 12 residues long. Germline V gene sequence: CDR1 MNHEY, CDR2 SVGEGT. The CDR3 loop reads CASSYVWNEQFF. The CDR3 coding sequence is TGTGCCAGCAGTTACGTCTGGAATGAGCAGTTCTTC.

This clonotype was recorded at least ten times. V and J are TRBV20-1 and TRBJ2-2; 7 bases agree with TRBD1. This CDR3 region has 15 residues. The germline V gene encodes CDR1 DFQATT and CDR2 SNEGSKA (reference sequence). V was pared by 1 base and J by 2 bases, with 4 bases of the junction left unmatched. The CDR3 coding sequence is TGCAGTGCTAGAGGGGGACAGCGTAACACCGGGGAGCTGTTTTTT. Its translation is CSARGGQRNTGELFF.